The 10 T cell receptor beta chains given below trace back to one sample, sequenced in a study of blood T cell repertoires in COVID-19. The method was immunoSEQ multiplex PCR; TCRdb's version includes in-frame clones alone and lacks a portion of them. The sample includes roughly 190,000 clones, around nine tenths seen only once; the top ten take roughly 6.2%. The sequencing input was peripheral blood. The receptors derive from a woman in her forties who had recovered from COVID-19.

The genes are TRBV19 and TRBJ1-2; D is undetermined. Germline CDR1 is LNHDA and CDR2 is SQIVND (reference sequence). This CDR3 region has 15 residues. V was cut by 1 base and J by 0 bases, with 9 bases left in between. CDR3 DNA sequence: TGTGCCAGTAGTATAGGGGCCAGTCCTAACTATGGCTACACCTTC. Amino acid sequence: CASSIGASPNYGYTF.

The V gene is TRBV18, the J gene TRBJ2-5; 12 nucleotides align to TRBD2. The V and J ends lost 0 bases and 4 bases, in that order; junction bases with no gene match: 0. The CDR3 contains 15 residues. The germline V gene encodes CDR1 KGHSH and CDR2 LQKENI. The CDR3 loop is CASSPPGLAGETQYF. The DNA for the CDR3 is TGTGCCAGCTCACCACCGGGACTAGCGGGAGAGACCCAGTACTTC.

The chain is built from TRBV4-1 and TRBJ2-5, with 7 bases identical to TRBD1. The CDR3 loop spans 16 amino acids. J lost 4 bases, V lost 0 bases, and 8 bases had no gene match. Germline V lookup: CDR1 MGHRA, CDR2 YSYEKL. The CDR3 loop is CASSQEDRAEGETQYF. The CDR3 DNA is TGCGCCAGCAGCCAAGAAGACAGGGCCGAAGGAGAGACCCAGTACTTC.

The chain is built from TRBV6-5 and TRBJ2-7, with D possibly matching TRBD2 (6 bases). V was trimmed by 11 bases and J by 6 bases, leaving 17 bases between them. CDR1 is MNHEY and CDR2 is SVGAGI in the germline V gene. The CDR3 totals 12 residues. The CDR3 loop reads CAAGKVPSEQYF. CDR3 in DNA: TGTGCCGCGGGAAAGGTCCCCTCCGAGCAGTACTTC.

J is TRBJ2-1 and V is TRBV7-3; TRBD2 matches at 8 bases. CDR3 length: 17 residues. Germline lookup yields CDR1 SGHTA and CDR2 FQGTGA. Trimming cost V 1 base and J 3 bases; bases outside gene matches: 8. CDR3 bases: TGTGCCAGCAGCTTAAATCCAACTAGCGGAAACTACAATGAGCAGTTCTTC. This encodes CASSLNPTSGNYNEQFF.

The rearrangement uses TRBV5-1 and TRBJ2-5; tentatively, D is TRBD1 (5 bases). CDR3 size: 13 residues. Trimming pared 4 bases from V and 4 bases from J, leaving 11 bases between. Germline CDR1 is SGHRS and CDR2 is YFSETQ. The CDR3 region is CASSAGSGETQYF. The CDR3 DNA is TGCGCCAGCAGCGCAGGGTCTGGAGAGACCCAGTACTTC.

The CDR3 is CASSLTFTGTQYF. Written as DNA, the CDR3 is TGTGCCAGCAGCTTAACGTTTACGGGTACGCAGTATTTT. This chain joins TRBV7-3 and TRBJ2-3; D ambiguous. This CDR3 region has 13 residues. Germline V gene sequence: CDR1 SGHTA, CDR2 FQGTGA. The V and J ends lost 0 bases and 8 bases respectively, with 9 bases between them.

The chain employs TRBV30 and TRBJ1-6; no reliable D call. In germline, CDR1 is GTSNPN, CDR2 SVGIG (reference sequence). The V end was cut by 0 bases, the J end by 10 bases, with 10 bases between. The CDR3 length is 13 residues. CDR3 residues: CAWSVQPRSPLHF. The CDR3 DNA is TGTGCCTGGAGTGTACAACCCCGCTCACCCCTCCACTTT.

The chain carries TRBV5-1 and TRBJ2-1; D not resolved. Per germline, CDR1 SGHRS and CDR2 YFSETQ. V was shortened by 2 bases and J by 7 bases, with 4 bases between the two germline ends. This CDR3 is 11 amino acids long. The CDR3 sequence is CASSLENEQFF. DNA of the CDR3: TGCGCCAGCAGCTTAGAGAATGAGCAGTTCTTC.

The chain joins TRBV19 to TRBJ1-1; TRBD1 might be the D (5 bases). The CDR3 runs 16 residues. Germline-derived CDR1 and CDR2 are LNHDA and SQIVND (reference sequence). Trimming removed 3 bases at V and 0 bases at J, with 14 bases between. The CDR3 loop is CASSIDKGLMNTEAFF. The CDR3 DNA follows: TGTGCCAGTAGTATTGATAAGGGGCTCATGAACACTGAAGCTTTCTTT.